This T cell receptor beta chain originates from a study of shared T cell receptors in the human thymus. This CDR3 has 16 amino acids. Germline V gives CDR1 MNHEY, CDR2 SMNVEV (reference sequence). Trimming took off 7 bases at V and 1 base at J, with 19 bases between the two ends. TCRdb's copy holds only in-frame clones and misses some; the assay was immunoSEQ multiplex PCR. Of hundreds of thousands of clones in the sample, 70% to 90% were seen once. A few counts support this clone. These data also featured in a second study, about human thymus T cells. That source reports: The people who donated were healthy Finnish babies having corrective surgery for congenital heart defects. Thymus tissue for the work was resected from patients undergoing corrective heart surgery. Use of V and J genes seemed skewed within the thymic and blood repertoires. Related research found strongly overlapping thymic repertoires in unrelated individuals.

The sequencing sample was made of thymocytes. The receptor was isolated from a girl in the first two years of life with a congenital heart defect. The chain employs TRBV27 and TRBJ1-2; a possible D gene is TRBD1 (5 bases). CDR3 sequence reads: CASKGTEPNLNYGYTF. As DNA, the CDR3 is TGTGCCAGCAAGGGGACTGAACCAAACCTTAACTATGGCTACACCTTC.